Below, 24 T cell receptor beta chains from the same sample are listed, as sequenced in a study of T cell repertoires in cytomegalovirus infection. TCRdb reprocessed the reads via MiXCR and lists one record per CDR3 protein. The data hold under 850,000 distinct CDR3 sequences, with under 40% observed a single time. What was sequenced was PBMCs. These receptors were taken from a human donor in good health (CMV status not recorded). Some clones in this sample may be carry-over from other donors' samples.

This clonotype was seen only a few times. V and J are TRBV15 and TRBJ1-4; possibly TRBD1 for D (5 bases). Per germline, CDR1 LNHNV and CDR2 YYDKDF (reference sequence). The CDR3 is made up of 12 amino acids. With 9 bases removed from V and 1 base from J, the gap between germline ends came to 6 bases. The CDR3 spells CATQGTNEKLFF. DNA of the CDR3: TGTGCCACGCAGGGAACTAATGAAAAACTGTTTTTT.

This clonotype has just a few counts. The chain employs TRBV4-2 and TRBJ2-7; the match to TRBD1 covers 8 bases. This CDR3 spans 14 amino acids. Germline V gene data show CDR1 as LGHNA and CDR2 as YNFKEQ. V was pared by 1 base and J by 2 bases, with 1 base of the junction left unmatched. This chain's CDR3 is CASSQGTGTYEQYF. CDR3 bases: TGTGCCAGCAGCCAAGGGACAGGGACCTACGAGCAGTACTTC.

This clonotype has more than one count but fewer than ten. V and J are TRBV24-1 and TRBJ1-2, with no clear D. CDR1 is KGHDR, CDR2 SFDVKD, per germline. V was shortened by 0 bases and J by 7 bases, with 2 bases between the two germline ends. This CDR3 has 11 residues. The CDR3: CATSDLFGYTF. In nucleotides, the CDR3 is TGTGCCACCAGTGATTTGTTTGGCTACACCTTC.

This clonotype was observed a handful of times. V usage is TRBV12-3 or TRBV12-4 and J usage is TRBJ2-7; 10 positions agree with TRBD1. This CDR3 contains 16 residues. Trimming cost V 2 bases and J 2 bases; bases outside gene matches: 6. CDR3 coding DNA: TGTGCCAGCAGTTTAAGGGTGGGACAGGGGACCTACGAGCAGTACTTC. Amino acid sequence: CASSLRVGQGTYEQYF.

The V gene is TRBV6-2 or TRBV6-3, the J gene TRBJ1-6, with a possible D match to TRBD1 (6 bases). The CDR3 sequence is 15 residues long. Deletions cut 5 bases from V and 9 bases from J, with 17 bases between. Germline CDR1 and CDR2: MNHEY and SVGEGT. CDR3 bases: TGTGCCAGCAGTCCTCTTTGGACAGTTAGTTCACCCCTCCACTTT. It codes for CASSPLWTVSSPLHF.

This clonotype showed up just a few times. This sequence joins TRBV27 and TRBJ2-3; D may be TRBD1 or TRBD2 (5 bases each). V was shortened by 7 bases and J by 8 bases, with 25 bases between the two germline ends. Germline values: CDR1 MNHEY, CDR2 SMNVEV (reference sequence). The CDR3 consists of 16 residues. The CDR3 spells CASTPSLVTGAGTQYF. CDR3 sequence (DNA): TGTGCCAGCACTCCGTCATTAGTTACCGGGGCGGGTACGCAGTATTTT.

This clonotype has a handful of counts. This chain uses TRBV24-1 with TRBJ2-2; D not certain. This CDR3 is built from 15 residues. V lost 0 bases and J 6 bases, leaving 10 bases between the germline ends. Germline V gives CDR1 KGHDR, CDR2 SFDVKD. The CDR3 is CATSDLGSVSGELFF. The CDR3 DNA sequence: TGTGCCACCAGTGATTTGGGTTCGGTGTCCGGGGAGCTGTTTTTT.

V and J are TRBV7-3 and TRBJ2-1; D is uncertain. Germline V gives CDR1 SGHTA, CDR2 FQGTGA. V was pared by 2 bases and J by 8 bases, with 13 bases between. CDR3 length: 14 residues. CDR3 amino acids: CASSLVSRSDEQFF. CDR3 nucleotides: TGTGCCAGCAGCTTAGTTAGTAGATCGGATGAGCAGTTCTTC.

This clonotype was found many times. The chain employs TRBV7-8 and TRBJ1-1, with unresolved D. Germline CDR1 is SGHVS and CDR2 is FQNEAQ. Trimming removed 1 base at V and 5 bases at J, with 17 bases between. This CDR3 spans 16 amino acids. Here the CDR3 reads CASSLVIAGEETEAFF. CDR3 bases: TGTGCCAGCAGCTTAGTCATTGCCGGAGAAGAAACTGAAGCTTTCTTT. Full variable domain (remainder filled in from reference TRBV7-8 and TRBJ1-1): GAGVSQSPRYKVAKRGQDVALRCDPISGHVSLFWYQQALGQGPEFLTYFQNEAQLDKSGLPSDRFFAERPEGSVSTLKIQRTQQEDSAVYLCASSLVIAGEETEAFFGQGTRLTVV.

This clonotype was seen a handful of times. The V and J genes are TRBV7-6 and TRBJ2-7, with D maybe TRBD2 (7 bases). Trimming removed 1 base from V and 3 bases from J, with 19 bases in between. Germline loops: CDR1 SGHVS, CDR2 FNYEAQ. The CDR3 spans 17 residues. CDR3 nucleotides: TGTGCCAGCAGCTTAGAGGGGGGGCAGACCCCCGTCTACGAGCAGTACTTC. Its translation is CASSLEGGQTPVYEQYF.

The chain has TRBV7-2 and TRBJ1-2, with a possible D match to TRBD1 (6 bases). Germline lookup yields CDR1 SGHTA and CDR2 FQGNSA. The ends were cut back, 7 bases at V and 7 bases at J, with 16 bases in the middle. The CDR3 consists of 13 residues. CDR3 nucleotide sequence: TGTGCCAGCAACGGTCAGGGGAAAAGTGGCTACACCTTC. Protein sequence: CASNGQGKSGYTF.

This clonotype was observed a few times. This chain links TRBV27 with TRBJ2-3; D is possibly TRBD1 (6 bases). CDR3 length: 16 residues. V lost 5 bases and J lost 0, with 15 bases in between. The germline CDR1 and CDR2 sequences are MNHEY and SMNVEV (reference sequence). CDR3 amino acids: CASSRLQGSSTDTQYF. CDR3 DNA sequence: TGTGCCAGCAGTAGACTACAGGGTAGTAGCACAGATACGCAGTATTTT.

V gene TRBV29-1 combines with J gene TRBJ2-3, with a weak D call TRBD2 (7 bases). Germline V gene lookup returns CDR1 SQVTM and CDR2 ANQGSEA. This CDR3 is built from 14 residues. The V end lost 3 bases, the J end lost 2 bases, and 12 bases lay between the germline ends. For the CDR3, the DNA is TGCAGCGTTGAGATAGGGGGGGACACAGATACGCAGTATTTT. It codes for CSVEIGGDTDTQYF.

The chain joins TRBV12-3 or TRBV12-4 to TRBJ2-1; 15 nucleotides match TRBD2. The trim removed 1 base at V and 7 bases at J, leaving 8 bases unmatched. CDR3 length: 18 residues. The chain's CDR3 is CASSLGALGLAGGNEQFF. The CDR3 nucleotides are TGTGCCAGCAGTTTAGGTGCCCTGGGACTAGCGGGGGGTAATGAGCAGTTCTTC.

The gene calls are TRBV28 and TRBJ1-1; D is possibly TRBD1 (6 bases). In germline, CDR1 is MDHEN, CDR2 SYDVKM. The V end lost 8 bases, the J end lost 5 bases, and 15 bases lay between the germline ends. The CDR3 is 13 amino acids. Here the CDR3 DNA reads TGTGCCAGCTCTGGAGCAGGGGTGACTGAAGCTTTCTTT. Its translation: CASSGAGVTEAFF.

V usage is TRBV11-3 and J usage is TRBJ2-5; no reliable D call. Trimming removed 1 base from V and 1 base from J, with 10 bases in between. There are 15 residues in the CDR3. Germline loops: CDR1 SGHNT, CDR2 YENEEA. The CDR3 protein is CASSLGVNTQETQYF. In DNA, the CDR3 is TGTGCCAGCAGCTTAGGTGTGAACACCCAAGAGACCCAGTACTTC.

The table lists this clonotype with a few counts. One end of the junction is discordant with germline, which a read error may explain. J is TRBJ1-5 and V is TRBV28; TRBD1 is a possible D gene (6 bases). The germline V gene encodes CDR1 MDHEN and CDR2 SYDVKM. The CDR3 consists of 18 residues. In DNA, the CDR3 is TGTGCCACCAGTACTGGCCCATTCGGACAGATTAGCAATCAGCCCCAGCATTTT. As protein: CATSTGPFGQISNQPQHF.

This clonotype was seen a few times. The chain uses TRBV12-3 or TRBV12-4 and TRBJ2-7; 8 bases are shared with TRBD1. The CDR3 contains 13 residues. J gave up 3 bases and V 5 bases, and 3 bases lay outside the gene matches. This CDR3 reads CASSTDRVYEQYF. Here the CDR3 DNA reads TGTGCCAGCAGTACGGACAGGGTCTACGAGCAGTACTTC.

This clonotype has a count of ten or more. This chain uses TRBV28 with TRBJ1-4; D gene ambiguous. This CDR3 comprises 10 residues. Trimming stripped 7 bases from V and 8 bases from J, with 5 bases between. Looked up from germline, CDR1 is MDHEN and CDR2 is SYDVKM. DNA of the CDR3: TGTGCCAGCATGAAGGAAAAACTGTTTTTT. Its protein product is CASMKEKLFF.

In this sample, this clonotype turned up many times. At one of its ends the junction is not consistent with the germline gene, which may arise from a read error. V usage is TRBV7-3 and J usage is TRBJ2-1, with 8 bases aligning to TRBD2. CDR3 length: 14 amino acids. Germline lookup yields CDR1 SGHTA and CDR2 FQGTGA. The CDR3 nucleotides read TGCGCCAGCAGCCAGAGCGGGGGCTACAATGAGCAGTTCTTC. This translates into CASSQSGGYNEQFF.

The chain is built from TRBV28 and TRBJ2-7; 7 bases fit TRBD1. Per germline, CDR1 MDHEN and CDR2 SYDVKM. The CDR3 length is 14 residues. V lost 10 bases to trimming and J lost 0 bases; unmatched junction nucleotides: 9. The CDR3 coding sequence is TGTGCCACCTACGAGGGGACAGACTCCTACGAGCAGTACTTC. This gives the protein CATYEGTDSYEQYF.

This clonotype has only a few counts. CDR3 sequence (DNA): TGTGCCAGCAGCTTCGGGGCCGAGGAGACCCAGTACTTC. Its protein is CASSFGAEETQYF. The chain carries TRBV7-9 and TRBJ2-5, with D perhaps being TRBD1 or TRBD2 (5 bases each). The CDR3 runs 13 residues. Trimming shortened V by 3 bases and J by 5 bases, and 10 bases separated the two germline ends. In germline, CDR1 is SEHNR, CDR2 FQNEAQ (reference sequence).

The sample holds a few counts of this clonotype. The chain links TRBV28 to TRBJ1-6; D may be TRBD1 (5 bases). The V gene's germline CDR1 is MDHEN and CDR2 SYDVKM. V was pared by 5 bases and J by 12 bases, with 20 bases between. The CDR3 runs to 15 residues. DNA for the CDR3: TGTGCCAGCAGTGCCCCCGGGACGGGGGATCGACCCCTCCACTTT. Translation gives CASSAPGTGDRPLHF.

In its sample, this clonotype was seen a few times. This chain connects TRBV7-9 to TRBJ1-1; no clear D gene. The V end lost 10 bases, the J end lost 11 bases, and 8 bases lay between the germline ends. The CDR3 covers 8 residues. CDR1 SEHNR and CDR2 FQNEAQ come from the germline V gene (reference sequence). The CDR3 sequence is CATPGAFF. The CDR3 DNA is TGTGCCACTCCTGGGGCTTTCTTT.